This T cell receptor (beta chain) was identified in a study of T cell responses to AZD1222 COVID-19 vaccine. Study findings and constraints: Spike-wide vaccine-associated CD4 TCRs dominated at 160-218 and 743-854. Nearly half of spike-specific TCRs reportedly target variant regions that are unmutated in the B.1.351 and B.1.1.7 variants. Donors skewed white British and female; clonal diversity was possibly underestimated.

Remarks on this clone: Its antigen is currently unknown.

Second doses that came at about 4 or about 12 weeks were put together. The V gene's germline CDR1 is SQVTM and CDR2 ANQGSEA. V lost 4 bases and J lost 0, with 10 bases in between. This CDR3 has 14 amino acids. The repertoire was sequenced with immunoSEQ multiplex PCR; TCRdb's copy has only in-frame clones and lacks some. The table shows 250,000 to 300,000 clones, with approximately 94% occurring only once. The source material was peripheral blood, sampled 28 days after the second AZD1222 dose. J is TRBJ1-3 and V is TRBV29-1, with D maybe TRBD1 (5 bases). The receptor comes from an adult who received the AZD1222 COVID-19 vaccine. The CDR3 protein is CSVAGDSSGNTIYF. The DNA of the CDR3 is TGCAGCGTTGCCGGGGACTCCTCTGGAAACACCATATATTTT. Full variable domain (missing parts from reference TRBV29-1 and TRBJ1-3): SAVISQKPSRDICQRGTSLTIQCQVDSQVTMMFWYRQQPGQSLTLIATANQGSEATYESGFVIDKFPISRPNLTFSTLTVSNMSPEDSSIYLCSVAGDSSGNTIYFGEGSWLTVV.